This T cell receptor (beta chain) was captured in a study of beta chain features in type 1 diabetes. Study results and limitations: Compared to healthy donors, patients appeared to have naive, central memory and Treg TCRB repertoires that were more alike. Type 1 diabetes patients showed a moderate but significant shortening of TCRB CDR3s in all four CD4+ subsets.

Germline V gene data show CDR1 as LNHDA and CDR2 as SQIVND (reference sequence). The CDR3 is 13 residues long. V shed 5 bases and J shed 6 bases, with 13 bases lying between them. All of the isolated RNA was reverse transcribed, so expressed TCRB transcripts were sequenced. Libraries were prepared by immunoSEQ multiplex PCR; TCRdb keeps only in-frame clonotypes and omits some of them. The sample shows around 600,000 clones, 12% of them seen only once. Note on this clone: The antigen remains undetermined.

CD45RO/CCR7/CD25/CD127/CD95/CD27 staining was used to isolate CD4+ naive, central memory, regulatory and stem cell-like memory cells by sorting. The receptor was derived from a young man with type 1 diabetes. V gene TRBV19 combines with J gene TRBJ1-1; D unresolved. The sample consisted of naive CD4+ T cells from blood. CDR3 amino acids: CASSFLDWAEAFF. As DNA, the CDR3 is TGTGCCAGTAGTTTCTTGGATTGGGCTGAAGCTTTCTTT.